These T cell receptor beta chains were read from a single sample in a study of T cells in Graves' hyperthyroidism and ophthalmopathy. TCRdb re-called the multiplex PCR reads with MiXCR, one entry per CDR3 protein. The repertoire holds 350,000 to 400,000 distinct CDR3 sequences, about 15% seen once, with roughly 33% in the top ten. The sequenced sample consisted of blood. The receptors were gathered from a woman aged 25 to 39 with Graves' hyperthyroidism. The CDR3 runs from the conserved cysteine through the conserved F or W. A D gene is named only where the DNA matches it firmly. Clone size is shown for a subset of rows, as once, few, many or a class of expanded clone.

cdr3_length	clone_size	v_call	j_call	d_call	cdr3_aa	cdr3_nt
14	many	TRBV3-1	TRBJ1-1	-	CASSQPTGGTEAFF	TGTGCCAGCAGCCAACCGACGGGGGGCACTGAAGCTTTCTTT
15	-	TRBV12-3/TRBV12-4	TRBJ2-5	TRBD1	CASSSQGALGETQYF	TGTGCCAGCAGTTCCCAGGGGGCTCTAGGGGAGACCCAGTACTTC
15	few	TRBV5-1	TRBJ2-2	TRBD2	CASTWGGFNTGELFF	TGCGCCAGCACCTGGGGAGGGTTCAACACCGGGGAGCTGTTTTTT
13	many	TRBV30	TRBJ2-3	-	CAWKGDHTDTQYF	TGTGCCTGGAAGGGTGACCACACAGATACGCAGTATTTT
17	few	TRBV24-1	TRBJ2-3	-	CATSDPMGQATTDTQYF	TGTGCCACCAGTGACCCCATGGGGCAAGCGACCACAGATACGCAGTATTTT
15	many	TRBV29-1	TRBJ2-7	-	CSVAGSPTTSYEQYF	TGCAGCGTTGCAGGTAGCCCGACTACTTCCTACGAGCAGTACTTC
13	-	TRBV29-1	TRBJ2-3	-	CSSLHRATDTQYF	TGCAGCAGTTTGCACAGGGCCACAGATACGCAGTATTTT
15	few	TRBV6-2/TRBV6-3	TRBJ1-5	-	CASSYGPPTYQPQHF	TGTGCCAGCAGTTACGGCCCGCCGACTTATCAGCCCCAGCATTTT
15	-	TRBV20-1	TRBJ2-3	TRBD2	CSATSGRDNTDTQYF	TGCAGTGCTACTAGCGGGAGGGATAACACAGATACGCAGTATTTT
12	many	TRBV6-1	TRBJ1-5	-	CASNGPQSPQHF	TGTGCCAGCAACGGGCCCCAGTCACCCCAGCATTTT
12	few	TRBV20-1	TRBJ2-7	-	CSARGRVNEQYF	TGCAGTGCTAGGGGCAGGGTCAACGAGCAGTACTTC
14	many	TRBV7-9	TRBJ1-5	-	CASSPLGANQPQHF	TGTGCCAGCAGCCCCCTGGGGGCGAATCAGCCCCAGCATTTT
13	many	TRBV7-9	TRBJ2-1	TRBD2	CASSLASGYEQFF	TGTGCCAGCAGCTTAGCTAGCGGGTATGAGCAGTTCTTC
15	few	TRBV11-2	TRBJ2-2	TRBD1	CASSWVGRGQGELFF	TGTGCCAGCAGCTGGGTGGGCAGGGGGCAGGGGGAGCTGTTTTTT
15	many	TRBV10-3	TRBJ2-1	-	CAISPRQGGDNEQFF	TGTGCCATCAGTCCGCGACAGGGAGGCGACAATGAGCAGTTCTTC
16	many	TRBV7-3	TRBJ2-2	TRBD2	CASSLVGLADTGELFF	TGTGCCAGCAGCTTAGTGGGACTAGCGGACACCGGGGAGCTGTTTTTT
15	-	TRBV2	TRBJ2-2	TRBD2	CASRGTSSSTGELFF	TGTGCCAGCAGGGGGACTAGCTCGAGCACCGGGGAGCTGTTTTTT
15	few	TRBV6-1	TRBJ1-4	-	CASSEQGPPLEKLFF	TGTGCCAGCAGTGAACAGGGACCGCCACTTGAAAAACTGTTTTTT
15	many	TRBV5-1	TRBJ2-2	-	CASSLAGAHTGELFF	TGCGCCAGCAGCTTGGCAGGGGCCCACACCGGGGAGCTGTTTTTT
13	few	TRBV6-1	TRBJ2-5	TRBD2	CASSPGRGGTQYF	TGTGCCAGCAGCCCCGGACGGGGGGGGACCCAGTACTTC
13	few	TRBV5-6	TRBJ2-4	-	CASSAWDLNIQYF	TGTGCCAGCAGCGCGTGGGACTTAAACATTCAGTACTTC
15	many	TRBV28	TRBJ2-2	-	CASSSPGQRAGELFF	TGTGCCAGCAGTTCCCCGGGACAGCGGGCCGGGGAGCTGTTTTTT
16	few	TRBV9	TRBJ2-5	TRBD2	CASSVAASGNQETQYF	TGTGCCAGCAGCGTAGCGGCTAGCGGGAATCAGGAGACCCAGTACTTC
15	-	TRBV7-9	TRBJ2-7	-	CASILLGATSYEQYF	TGTGCCAGCATCCTGCTGGGGGCAACCTCCTACGAGCAGTACTTC
11	-	TRBV30	TRBJ2-2	-	CAWSVPGELFF	TGTGCCTGGAGTGTCCCCGGGGAGCTGTTTTTT
15	-	TRBV5-1	TRBJ2-1	-	CASSLALTEYNEQFF	TGCGCCAGCAGCTTGGCCCTGACAGAATACAATGAGCAGTTCTTC
13	-	TRBV6-6	TRBJ1-4	-	CASSYGGGEKLFF	TGTGCCAGCAGTTACGGCGGGGGTGAAAAACTGTTTTTT
14	many	TRBV7-2	TRBJ2-3	-	CASRPGTATDTQYF	TGTGCCAGCAGACCCGGTACCGCAACAGATACGCAGTATTTT
15	many	TRBV3-1	TRBJ2-1	TRBD1	CASSQGTGTYNEQFF	TGTGCCAGCAGCCAGGGGACAGGGACCTACAATGAGCAGTTCTTC
15	few	TRBV28	TRBJ2-7	TRBD2	CASRWTSGASYEQYF	TGTGCCAGCAGGTGGACTAGCGGAGCGTCCTACGAGCAGTACTTC
15	few	TRBV5-4	TRBJ2-2	TRBD1	CASSLDRGPTGELFF	TGTGCCAGCAGCTTGGACAGGGGGCCCACCGGGGAGCTGTTTTTT
16	many	TRBV28	TRBJ2-5	TRBD2	CASSSPLTSGWETQYF	TGTGCCAGCAGTTCGCCCCTGACTAGCGGATGGGAGACCCAGTACTTC
18	many	TRBV2	TRBJ1-1	-	CASSEAELAIGGSTEAFF	TGTGCCAGCAGTGAAGCTGAGTTGGCCATAGGAGGTAGCACTGAAGCTTTCTTT
15	many	TRBV24-1	TRBJ2-3	TRBD2	CATSDRGRKADTQYF	TGTGCCACCAGTGATCGCGGGAGGAAGGCAGATACGCAGTATTTT
14	-	TRBV28	TRBJ2-1	TRBD1	CASSLPGTVDEQFF	TGTGCCAGCAGTTTACCCGGGACAGTCGATGAGCAGTTCTTC
16	many	TRBV3-1	TRBJ2-3	TRBD2	CASSQVTGGSTDTQYF	TGTGCCAGCAGCCAAGTGACGGGAGGGAGCACAGATACGCAGTATTTT
13	many	TRBV5-1	TRBJ2-4	TRBD2	CASSLDSGATQYF	TGCGCCAGCAGCTTGGATAGCGGGGCGACTCAGTACTTC
14	many	TRBV5-1	TRBJ1-1	-	CASSYAGANTEAFF	TGCGCCAGCAGCTACGCGGGGGCGAACACTGAAGCTTTCTTT
13	many	TRBV20-1	TRBJ1-5	-	CSARDSVNQPQHF	TGCAGTGCTAGAGATTCCGTCAATCAGCCCCAGCATTTT
13	few	TRBV20-1	TRBJ2-7	TRBD1	CSAGTGAVYEQYF	TGCAGTGCCGGGACAGGGGCGGTCTACGAGCAGTACTTC
14	many	TRBV6-1	TRBJ2-2	-	CASSGRRIGGELFF	TGTGCCAGCAGTGGAAGGAGGATCGGCGGGGAGCTGTTTTTT
16	many	TRBV6-2/TRBV6-3	TRBJ2-5	TRBD2	CASRGLAGVGQETQYF	TGTGCCAGCAGAGGTCTAGCGGGAGTTGGGCAAGAGACCCAGTACTTC
14	few	TRBV3-1	TRBJ2-1	-	CASSQAGSYNEQFF	TGTGCCAGCAGCCAAGCAGGATCCTACAATGAGCAGTTCTTC
13	many	TRBV19	TRBJ2-1	-	CASSTRDNNEQFF	TGTGCCAGTAGTACCCGGGACAACAATGAGCAGTTCTTC
16	many	TRBV5-1	TRBJ2-7	-	CASRKTRAGPSYEQYF	TGCGCCAGCAGAAAAACGAGAGCGGGTCCCTCCTACGAGCAGTACTTC
12	-	TRBV7-9	TRBJ2-1	-	CASSLMDNEQFF	TGTGCCAGCAGCTTAATGGACAATGAGCAGTTCTTC
15	many	TRBV28	TRBJ1-4	-	CASSSIGLSDEKLFF	TGTGCCAGCAGTTCGATTGGTTTGTCGGATGAAAAACTGTTTTTT